The entry that follows covers one T cell receptor (beta chain) sequence. Antigen: not known. The entry originates in a study of T cell responses to AZD1222 COVID-19 vaccine. Whole-study results and caveats: Repertoire sampling happened only post peak T cell response. Just five to seven people given AZD1222 tested seropositive at baseline. Spike-wide vaccine-associated CD4 TCRs dominated at 160-218 and 743-854. Most donors were white British, females outnumbered males, and clonal diversity was possibly underestimated.

Germline CDR1 and CDR2: MGHDK and SYGVNS. There are 11 residues in the CDR3. Trimming removed 8 bases at V and 10 bases at J, with 15 bases between. Sequencing used immunoSEQ multiplex PCR; TCRdb keeps in-frame clones, though not all of them. Among about 160,000 clones, around 90% were seen once, and the ten largest hold around 4%. The material sequenced was peripheral blood, taken on day 0 of MenACWY control vaccination. This chain uses TRBV25-1 with TRBJ2-7; D possibly matches TRBD1 or TRBD2 (5 bases each). The receptor was isolated from an adult in good health. CDR3 DNA sequence: TGTGCCAGCGGAAGGTCGGGACCTCAGTACTTC. Translating gives CASGRSGPQYF.